This T cell receptor (beta chain) originates from a study of blood T cell repertoires in COVID-19. For the study at large: Acute and convalescent COVID-19 samples came from the United States, Italy and Spain. The cDNA or gDNA used as material had been derived from T cells, B-cell-depleted T cells, or PBMCs.

While infection was still active, Seattle patients were enrolled and then followed longitudinally. Method: immunoSEQ multiplex PCR; TCRdb's copy keeps in-frame clones and lacks some. The data contain 200,000 to 300,000 clones, 91% of them seen just once; the ten biggest clones take up approximately 2.6%. The source material was peripheral blood. This clonotype originated in a person between 18 and 30 years old with COVID-19, enrolled during active disease.

CDR3 sequence: CASSLYLGGSWNTGELFF. CDR3 sequence (DNA): TGTGCCAGCAGCTTGTATCTGGGCGGGAGTTGGAACACCGGGGAGCTGTTTTTT. The V call is TRBV7-2, the J call TRBJ2-2; the match to TRBD2 covers 7 bases. CDR3 length equals 18 residues. CDR1 and CDR2 (germline): SGHTA, FQGNSA. Trimming at V came to 3 bases and at J to 1 base, leaving 11 bases not matched to a gene. Full variable domain (missing parts from reference TRBV7-2 and TRBJ2-2): GAGVSQSPSNKVTEKGKDVELRCDPISGHTALYWYRQSLGQGLEFLIYFQGNSAPDKSGLPSDRFSAERTGGSVSTLTIQRTQQEDSAVYLCASSLYLGGSWNTGELFFGEGSRLTVL.